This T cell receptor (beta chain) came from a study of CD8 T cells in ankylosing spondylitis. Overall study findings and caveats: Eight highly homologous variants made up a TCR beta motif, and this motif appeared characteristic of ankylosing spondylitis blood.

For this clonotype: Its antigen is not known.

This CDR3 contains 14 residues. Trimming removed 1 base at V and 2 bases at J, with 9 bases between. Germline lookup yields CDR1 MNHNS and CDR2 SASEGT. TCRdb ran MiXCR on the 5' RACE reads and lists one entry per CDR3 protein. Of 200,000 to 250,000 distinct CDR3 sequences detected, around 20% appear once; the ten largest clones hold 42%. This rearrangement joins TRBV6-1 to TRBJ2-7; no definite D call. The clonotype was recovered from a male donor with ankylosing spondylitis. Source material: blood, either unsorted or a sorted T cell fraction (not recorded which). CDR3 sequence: CASSEGVTTYEQYF. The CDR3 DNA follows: TGTGCCAGCAGTGAAGGGGTAACCACCTACGAGCAGTACTTC.